This passage covers 9 T cell receptor beta chains from one sample sequenced in a study of OX40 agonist ivuxolimab in advanced cancers. Repertoires were generated with immunoSEQ multiplex PCR, while TCRdb's copy carries only in-frame clones and drops some. The profile shows roughly 70,000 clones, around 89% of them singletons. Sequencing was performed on CD4+ or CD8+ T cells sorted from blood, taken in a trial of the OX40 agonist ivuxolimab. All receptors derive from an adult with an advanced solid tumor such as melanoma, head and neck, liver or kidney cancer.

The chain combines TRBV19 with TRBJ2-3; 9 bases line up with TRBD2. The CDR3 loop spans 18 amino acids. Germline V gene data show CDR1 as LNHDA and CDR2 as SQIVND (reference sequence). J was trimmed by 1 base and V by 3 bases; bases with no gene match: 11. The CDR3 is CASSIWRGGPLGTDTQYF. The CDR3, as DNA: TGTGCCAGTAGTATTTGGCGGGGGGGACCACTCGGCACAGATACGCAGTATTTT.

This CDR3 is CSAITSTDTQYF. DNA for the CDR3: TGCAGCGCCATCACCAGCACAGATACGCAGTATTTT. V gene TRBV29-1 combines with J gene TRBJ2-3, with D unclear. The germline V and J ends were trimmed by 7 bases and 0 bases, with 8 bases remaining between them. This CDR3 contains 12 residues. Germline V gives CDR1 SQVTM, CDR2 ANQGSEA.

The chain's CDR3 is CASSYLGGFDSPLHF. As DNA, the CDR3 is TGTGCCAGCAGTTACTTAGGGGGTTTTGATTCACCCCTCCACTTT. This chain connects TRBV6-5 to TRBJ1-6; D may be TRBD1 (6 bases). This CDR3 has 15 amino acids. V was shortened by 1 base and J by 8 bases, with 12 bases between the two germline ends. The germline CDR1 and CDR2 sequences are MNHEY and SVGAGI.

Comment on this clone: The same CDR3 arises from other DNA sequences in this sample as well. The V gene is TRBV7-6, the J gene TRBJ1-2, with 8 bases fitting TRBD1. Trimming took 5 bases from V and 4 from J; bases not matched to a gene: 6. The CDR3 contains 14 residues. The germline V gene encodes CDR1 SGHVS and CDR2 FNYEAQ. The CDR3 DNA sequence: TGTGCCAGCAGCCCCGGACAGGGTGGCTATGGCTACACCTTC. It translates to CASSPGQGGYGYTF.

The chain recombines TRBV2 with TRBJ1-4, with 7 bases that match TRBD1. V was clipped by 5 bases and J by 5 bases; unmatched bases: 5. Germline CDR1 SNHLY, CDR2 FYNNEI. This CDR3 is built from 14 residues. CDR3 nucleotide sequence: TGTGCCAGCAGTCGACAGGGAAAGAATGAAAAACTGTTTTTT. It is translated as CASSRQGKNEKLFF.

The V call is TRBV2, the J call TRBJ2-2; a possible D gene is TRBD2 (6 bases). CDR1 and CDR2 from the germline V gene are SNHLY and FYNNEI. V shed 6 bases and J shed 2 bases, with 16 bases lying between them. The CDR3 sequence is 16 residues long. The CDR3: CASSWGGQLNTGELFF. CDR3 coding DNA: TGTGCCAGCAGCTGGGGAGGCCAGCTAAACACCGGGGAGCTGTTTTTT. Complete variable domain (other parts from reference TRBV2 and TRBJ2-2): EPEVTQTPSHQVTQMGQEVILRCVPISNHLYFYWYRQILGQKVEFLVSFYNNEISEKSEIFDDQFSVERPDGSNFTLKIRSTKLEDSAMYFCASSWGGQLNTGELFFGEGSRLTVL.

The chain uses TRBV28 and TRBJ1-6, with D perhaps matching TRBD1 (5 bases). The ends were cut back, 3 bases at V and 9 bases at J, with 12 bases in the middle. The V gene's germline CDR1 is MDHEN and CDR2 SYDVKM. This CDR3 spans 14 amino acids. CDR3 in amino acids: CASSLRQGGSPLHF. The DNA of the CDR3 is TGTGCCAGCAGTTTGCGGCAGGGCGGTTCACCCCTCCACTTT.

The chain combines TRBV7-2 with TRBJ2-1; no clear D. CDR1 SGHTA and CDR2 FQGNSA come from the germline V gene. Trimming left V 5 bases short and J 0 bases short, with 20 bases between. CDR3 size: 18 residues. The CDR3 here is CASSRKLWDSVSYNEQFF. The CDR3 coding sequence is TGTGCCAGCAGCCGTAAACTTTGGGATTCAGTCTCCTACAATGAGCAGTTCTTC.

The rearrangement joins TRBV18 to TRBJ2-7, with D tentatively TRBD1 or TRBD2 (5 bases each). Trimming took 2 bases from V and 2 from J, leaving 7 bases between them. Germline CDR1 is KGHSH and CDR2 is LQKENI. The CDR3 spans 13 residues. CDR3 sequence: CASSPGTTYEQYF. The CDR3 DNA reads TGTGCCAGCTCACCAGGGACCACCTACGAGCAGTACTTC.